The T cell receptor beta chain described here comes from a study of molecular identifiers for immune sequencing clone quantification. This CDR3 has 14 amino acids. Germline trimming cut 6 bases from V and 8 bases from J; bases unmatched to any gene: 5. TCRdb reanalysed the PCR reads using MiXCR and keeps one entry per CDR3 protein. The repertoire holds a few hundred thousand distinct CDR3 sequences, 25% seen once, with approximately 0.8% in the top ten. This TCR came from a human donor in good health. Some libraries in this study had Jurkat cell RNA spiked in. The sample consisted of naive CD8+ T cells from blood, with Jurkat cell RNA spiked in. Indicated subset: FACS-sorted CD8+CD4-CCR7+CD45RA+ naive T cells. The J gene is TRBJ2-1, the V gene TRBV12-3 or TRBV12-4; 12 bases map to TRBD2. CDR3 residues: CASSPSGGGDEQFF. DNA for the CDR3: TGTGCCAGCAGCCCTAGCGGGGGGGGGGATGAGCAGTTCTTC.